Described below is a single T cell receptor beta chain sequence and its context. Its target is unknown. Unexposed donor CD4+ T cells date from 2011-2018, before the COVID-19 pandemic. CD4+ T cells were isolated from the cells after about 11 days of culture. Each well had 1.5 million to 2.5 million PBMCs in 5% human AB serum with IL-2. This sample is drawn from a study of CD4 T cells in relation to SARS-CoV-2 and coronaviruses. Overall study: After roughly ten days of antigen culture, PBMC TCR beta CDR3s were sequenced. Study-wide results and limits: Monoreactive clones expanded significantly more to SARS-CoV-2 than crossreactive clones did. This crossreactivity analysis covered spike protein alone, no other viral proteins.

The V end was cut by 1 base, the J end by 0 bases, with 11 bases between. Germline CDR1 reads SGDLS; CDR2 reads YYNGEE. This CDR3 is 15 amino acids long. Using immunoSEQ multiplex PCR, the repertoire was profiled, and TCRdb retains in-frame clones only, with some absent. The sample has about 29,000 clones, 60% to 85% seen once. This chain joins TRBV9 and TRBJ2-7; D is unclear. This clonotype originated in a human donor in good health. Sequencing was carried out using CD4+ T cells from PBMCs, cultured in vitro. CDR3 loop: CASSVQSTSSYEQYF. The CDR3 DNA reads as TGTGCCAGCAGCGTACAATCAACGAGCTCCTACGAGCAGTACTTC.